This T cell receptor (beta chain) is drawn from a study of molecular identifiers for immune sequencing clone quantification. One entry per CDR3 protein results from TCRdb running MiXCR on the PCR reads. The data hold roughly 320,000 distinct CDR3 sequences, with about a fifth observed a single time. In this sample, this clonotype turned up many times. Antigen specificity is unknown. General study points: More than 97% of effector molecules, versus under 1% of naive-cell molecules, belonged to clones above 20 RNA copies. Sizes of clones that are highly expanded could be underestimated (if identical TCR molecules share a barcode).

Libraries of naive CD8 cells were prepared from approximately 20,000 to 980,000 sorted cells using 10%, 30% or 50% RNA. Sorting isolated naive CD8 T cells as CD8+CD4-CCR7+CD45RA+ events. This CDR3 has 12 residues. Germline CDR1 LGHNA, CDR2 YSLEER. V lost 0 bases and J lost 4, with 3 bases in between. The chain recombines TRBV4-3 with TRBJ1-1; D is unclear. This receptor was taken from a human donor in good health. Some libraries in this study had Jurkat cell RNA spiked in. Sequencing was carried out using naive CD8+ T cells from blood, with Jurkat cell RNA spiked in. As to subset: FACS-sorted CD8+CD4-CCR7+CD45RA+ naive T cells. In DNA, the CDR3 is TGCGCCAGCAGCCAAGATGGCACTGAAGCTTTCTTT. This gives the protein CASSQDGTEAFF.